This T cell receptor beta chain was obtained from a study of blood T cells in healthy people across ages. PCR was performed a second time for roughly 7 to 11 cycles using a sample-barcoded 5' primer and a J-beta primer mix. Each CDR3 protein gets one entry after TCRdb re-called the 5' RACE reads with MiXCR. This sample has under 1 million distinct CDR3 sequences; 44% occur once, and the top ten carry roughly 19%. Sequences were obtained from blood. The clonotype comes from a man between 60 and 75 years old in good health.

DNA of the CDR3: TGCGCCAGCAGCCAACCTCCGGGACAGAGCTCCTATAATTCACCCCTCCACTTT. Translating gives CASSQPPGQSSYNSPLHF. V usage is TRBV4-1 and J usage is TRBJ1-6, with TRBD1 identical over 7 bases. Germline lookup yields CDR1 MGHRA and CDR2 YSYEKL. The CDR3 length is 18 residues. The V and J ends lost 2 bases and 0 bases, in that order; junction bases with no gene match: 7.